The clone carrying this T cell receptor beta chain came up many times. The antigen is not known. This sample was taken from a study of early T cells in non-severe SARS-CoV-2 infection. One entry per CDR3 protein, called by TCRdb with MiXCR from the 5' RACE reads. The data show approximately 70,000 distinct CDR3 sequences, with around 12% seen just once and roughly 1.2% held by the top ten. Regarding the study as a whole: The VDJdb matching leaned toward anti-spike CD8 responses and overlooked private and CD4 specificities.

The CDR3 runs to 12 residues. V was cut by 1 base and J by 7 bases, with 8 bases left in between. Germline assignment: CDR1 SGHNT and CDR2 YYREEE (reference sequence). The clonotype originates from an adult who was a healthcare worker with PCR-confirmed SARS-CoV-2 infection or an uninfected control (not recorded which). The chain recombines TRBV5-4 with TRBJ1-2, with D uncertain. Material for sequencing was whole blood. The CDR3 loop is CASSLFPAGYTF. The CDR3 region has the DNA TGTGCCAGCAGCTTGTTTCCTGCTGGCTACACCTTC.